This is a list of T cell receptor beta chains from one sample in a study of OX40 agonist ivuxolimab in advanced cancers. The table came from immunoSEQ multiplex PCR; TCRdb's copy has only in-frame clones and leaves some out. Of 50,000 to 70,000 clones in the sample, approximately 88% were seen once. The material was CD4+ or CD8+ T cells sorted from blood, obtained in a trial of the OX40 agonist ivuxolimab. All receptors derive from an adult with an advanced solid tumor such as melanoma, head and neck, liver or kidney cancer. Both conserved end residues are part of each CDR3. D genes are given only for firm matches. The size field is filled for only some rows; it gives once, few, many or a size class.

V	D	J	size	length	DNA	CDR3
TRBV4-3	.	TRBJ1-4	.	15	TGCGCCAGCAGCCAAGATAGTGGTCTTTGGGAAAAACTGTTTTTT	CASSQDSGLWEKLFF
TRBV7-2	TRBD1	TRBJ2-7	.	14	TGTGCCAGCAGCGTCAGGGGGCCCCTATACGAGCAGTACTTC	CASSVRGPLYEQYF
TRBV30	TRBD2	TRBJ2-5	.	15	TGTGCCTGGAGTGTGACTAGCGGGAGTGGAGAGACCCAGTACTTC	CAWSVTSGSGETQYF
TRBV2	.	TRBJ2-2	.	11	TGTGCCAGCCGAAACCCCGGGGAGCTGTTTTTT	CASRNPGELFF
TRBV27	.	TRBJ2-1	.	14	TGTGCCAGCAGTTTGGGGTCCCAATACAATGAGCAGTTCTTC	CASSLGSQYNEQFF
TRBV5-1	.	TRBJ1-2	.	16	TGCGCCAGCAGCTTGGATGCAGGGTTAGTAAGCTATGGCTACACCTTC	CASSLDAGLVSYGYTF
TRBV27	.	TRBJ2-2	.	12	TGTGCCAGCAGTTATTACACCGGGGAGCTGTTTTTT	CASSYYTGELFF
TRBV7-9	.	TRBJ2-1	.	11	TGTGCCAGCAGCAACAGCGATGAGCAGTTCTTC	CASSNSDEQFF
TRBV27	.	TRBJ2-3	.	16	TGTGCCAGCACCGGGATTTCGGGACTTAACCCAGATACGCAGTATTTT	CASTGISGLNPDTQYF
TRBV27	.	TRBJ2-2	once	17	TGTGCCAGCAGTTCCTCCCCAGGGACCTCGAACACCGGGGAGCTGTTTTTT	CASSSSPGTSNTGELFF
TRBV27	.	TRBJ2-2	.	11	TGTGCCAGCAGTGCAATTCGGGAGCTGTTTTTT	CASSAIRELFF
TRBV5-6	.	TRBJ2-7	.	15	TGTGCCAGCAGCTTAGGTGGGGGACTCTCCTACGAGCAGTACTTC	CASSLGGGLSYEQYF
TRBV14	.	TRBJ2-2	.	13	TGTGCCAGCAGCCTACAGGGTACCGGGGAGCTGTTTTTT	CASSLQGTGELFF
TRBV2	.	TRBJ1-1	once	14	TGTGCCAGCAGGCCGGGACAATCTAACACTGAAGCTTTCTTT	CASRPGQSNTEAFF
TRBV27	.	TRBJ1-2	.	16	TGTGCCAGCAGTTTAGGTACAGGGACCGCTAACTATGGCTACACCTTC	CASSLGTGTANYGYTF